Listed below are T cell receptor beta chains from one sample, sequenced in a study of shared clonotypes between healthy human individuals. Some clones are missing from TCRdb's copy, which holds only in-frame ones; the method was immunoSEQ multiplex PCR. The sample includes around 1,100,000 clones, 60% to 85% of them seen just once. The sequencing input was memory CD4+ T cells from PBMCs. The receptors come from a man aged 18 to 35 in good health. Some clones in this sample may be carry-over from other donors' samples. CDR3s include the opening cysteine and the closing phenylalanine or tryptophan. The order of the fields is J gene, clone size, D gene, V gene, CDR3 DNA, CDR3 protein. The D gene is left open where the match is weak. Size tells how often a clone was seen (once, few, many) or the class of an expanded clone, and some rows leave it out.

j_gene: TRBJ2-7
abundance: -
d_gene: TRBD1
v_gene: TRBV10-3
CDR3nt: TGTGCCTCGAAGGGGCAGGGGGCTTTAAGCTACGAGCAGTACTTC
CDR3aa: CASKGQGALSYEQYF

j_gene: TRBJ2-7
abundance: -
d_gene: TRBD2
v_gene: TRBV9
CDR3nt: TGTGCCAGCAGCGTAGCCCCCGGGACTAGCTCCTACGAGCAGTACTTC
CDR3aa: CASSVAPGTSSYEQYF

j_gene: TRBJ2-3
abundance: -
d_gene: -
v_gene: TRBV28
CDR3nt: TGTGCCAGCAGTGAACTTGCGGATACGCAGTATTTT
CDR3aa: CASSELADTQYF

j_gene: TRBJ1-1
abundance: -
d_gene: -
v_gene: TRBV6-6
CDR3nt: TGTGCCAGCAGTTCACTTATGGGGGGGAACACTGAAGCTTTCTTT
CDR3aa: CASSSLMGGNTEAFF

j_gene: TRBJ1-4
abundance: -
d_gene: -
v_gene: TRBV28
CDR3nt: TGTGCCAGCAGTTTATTAGAGAAGGAAAAACTGTTTTTT
CDR3aa: CASSLLEKEKLFF

j_gene: TRBJ1-1
abundance: -
d_gene: -
v_gene: TRBV18
CDR3nt: TGTGCCAGCTCACCACCAGGAGGGTTGAACACTGAAGCTTTCTTT
CDR3aa: CASSPPGGLNTEAFF

j_gene: TRBJ1-5
abundance: few
d_gene: -
v_gene: TRBV4-3
CDR3nt: TGCGCCAGCAGCCAATCGTGGCAGGGTGGCCAGCCCCAGCATTTT
CDR3aa: CASSQSWQGGQPQHF

j_gene: TRBJ1-1
abundance: -
d_gene: -
v_gene: TRBV7-2
CDR3nt: TGTGCCAGCAGCTACCAGGGAAAAGGGGTCACTGAAGCTTTCTTT
CDR3aa: CASSYQGKGVTEAFF

j_gene: TRBJ2-7
abundance: -
d_gene: TRBD2
v_gene: TRBV13
CDR3nt: TGTGCCAGCAGCTTAAGGCCCGGGGAGCGGGGGTCCTACGAGCAGTACTTC
CDR3aa: CASSLRPGERGSYEQYF

j_gene: TRBJ2-7
abundance: -
d_gene: TRBD2
v_gene: TRBV5-1
CDR3nt: TGCGCCAGCAGCTTGACGGTTAGCGGGAGGCCTTACGAGCAGTACTTC
CDR3aa: CASSLTVSGRPYEQYF

j_gene: TRBJ2-3
abundance: -
d_gene: TRBD2
v_gene: TRBV25-1
CDR3nt: TGTGCCAGCAGTGAATGGAGCGGGGGGACAGATACGCAGTATTTT
CDR3aa: CASSEWSGGTDTQYF

j_gene: TRBJ1-4
abundance: -
d_gene: -
v_gene: TRBV11-2
CDR3nt: TGTGCCAGCGCGGGTGGAACTAATGAAAAACTGTTTTTT
CDR3aa: CASAGGTNEKLFF

j_gene: TRBJ1-2
abundance: -
d_gene: TRBD1
v_gene: TRBV7-3
CDR3nt: TGTGCCAGCAGCTCCGGACAGGGAGATGGCTACACCTTC
CDR3aa: CASSSGQGDGYTF

j_gene: TRBJ2-5
abundance: -
d_gene: TRBD2
v_gene: TRBV14
CDR3nt: TGTGCCAGCAGCCAAAAGGGGACGGGAGGTGTGGAGACCCAGTACTTC
CDR3aa: CASSQKGTGGVETQYF

j_gene: TRBJ2-3
abundance: once
d_gene: -
v_gene: TRBV6-5
CDR3nt: TGTGCCAGCAGGGGGATGGGCACAGATACGCAGTATTTT
CDR3aa: CASRGMGTDTQYF

j_gene: TRBJ2-7
abundance: -
d_gene: -
v_gene: TRBV30
CDR3nt: TGTGCCTGGGCGTCCCTCAGGAGAGGGACCTACGAGCAGTACTTC
CDR3aa: CAWASLRRGTYEQYF

j_gene: TRBJ2-5
abundance: -
d_gene: TRBD1
v_gene: TRBV29-1
CDR3nt: TGCAGCGGGGAAGGACAGGGTCGAGAGACCCAGTACTTC
CDR3aa: CSGEGQGRETQYF

j_gene: TRBJ2-1
abundance: -
d_gene: TRBD1
v_gene: TRBV5-1
CDR3nt: TGCGCCAGCAGCTTGGGTGGGACAGCTTACAATGAGCAGTTCTTC
CDR3aa: CASSLGGTAYNEQFF

j_gene: TRBJ2-3
abundance: -
d_gene: -
v_gene: TRBV19
CDR3nt: TGTGCCAGTAGTTCGCCGGGCCAAGGCTTGTATTTT
CDR3aa: CASSSPGQGLYF

j_gene: TRBJ2-3
abundance: -
d_gene: -
v_gene: TRBV7-2
CDR3nt: TGTGCCAGCAGCTTTGCAAGGACAGATACGCAGTATTTT
CDR3aa: CASSFARTDTQYF

j_gene: TRBJ2-3
abundance: -
d_gene: TRBD2
v_gene: TRBV25-1
CDR3nt: TGTGCCAGCAGTGAATTGGGGACTAGCTCTAGGGCTACGCAGTATTTT
CDR3aa: CASSELGTSSRATQYF

j_gene: TRBJ2-1
abundance: -
d_gene: TRBD2
v_gene: TRBV5-1
CDR3nt: TGCGCCAGCAGCACCGATAGCGGGAGCTCCTACAATGAGCAGTTCTTC
CDR3aa: CASSTDSGSSYNEQFF

j_gene: TRBJ2-7
abundance: once
d_gene: -
v_gene: TRBV7-9
CDR3nt: TGTGCCAGCACCAATGAAGTGGGTTCCTACGAGCAGTACTTC
CDR3aa: CASTNEVGSYEQYF

j_gene: TRBJ2-5
abundance: -
d_gene: TRBD1
v_gene: TRBV7-9
CDR3nt: TGTGCCAGCAGCCTCCGGACAGGCACCAAAGAGACCCAGTACTTC
CDR3aa: CASSLRTGTKETQYF

j_gene: TRBJ2-2
abundance: -
d_gene: -
v_gene: TRBV7-2
CDR3nt: TGTGCCAGCAGGTCTTTCGGGGGTGGGAGCGCCGGGGAGCTGTTTTTT
CDR3aa: CASRSFGGGSAGELFF